This T cell receptor beta chain was found in a study of blood T cells in healthy people across ages. The use of a sample-barcoded 5' primer and a J-beta primer mix characterized a second PCR of roughly 7 to 11 cycles. MiXCR, applied by TCRdb to the 5' RACE reads, yields one record per CDR3 protein. The sample records around 620,000 distinct CDR3 sequences, 27% being singletons. J gave up 9 bases and V 6 bases, and 11 bases lay outside the gene matches. The germline CDR1 and CDR2 sequences are DFQATT and SNEGSKA (reference sequence). The CDR3 has 13 amino acids. J is TRBJ2-5 and V is TRBV20-1; 9 bases are shared with TRBD2. Sequenced material: blood. The TCR originated in a woman in her 70s in good health. CDR3 region: CSAPGLALSSQYF. For the CDR3, the DNA is TGCAGTGCCCCCGGACTAGCGTTGTCGTCCCAGTACTTC.